The T cell receptor beta chain under discussion was sequenced for a study of beta chain features in type 1 diabetes. Overall study context: The study examined roughly 110,000,000 sorted cells across all samples.

Trimming pared 6 bases from V and 4 bases from J, leaving 4 bases between. The germline CDR1 and CDR2 sequences are MNHNS and SASEGT. The CDR3 runs 11 residues. The sequenced template was cDNA made from the entire isolated RNA. The repertoire was sequenced with immunoSEQ multiplex PCR; TCRdb's copy has only in-frame clones and lacks some. The sample holds about 150,000 clones, approximately 52% seen once. The source is a man between 18 and 29 years old in good health. The specimen sequenced was Tregs from blood. The rearrangement links TRBV6-1 to TRBJ1-5; no clear D gene. The CDR3 reads CASRRNQPQHF. Written as DNA, the CDR3 is TGTGCCAGCAGGAGGAATCAGCCCCAGCATTTT.